This entry is about one T cell receptor beta chain. Its antigen remains unidentified. The assay ran at deep level. Clones were read by immunoSEQ multiplex PCR, and TCRdb kept only the in-frame ones, dropping some. The repertoire includes over 950,000 clones, approximately 75% of them detected once, and 0.89% sits in the top ten. The CDR3 has 14 residues. Trimming left V 6 bases short and J 3 bases short, with 13 bases between. In germline, CDR1 is MNHEY, CDR2 SVGAGI. The source of the sample is a study of shared clonotypes between healthy human individuals. Whole-study context: The study used three CD4 naive, three CD4 memory, two CD8 naive and one CD8 memory plate per donor. Study conclusions and caveats: The four-donor shared clonotypes exceeded non-shared clonotypes in generation probability, with non-shared ones scoring lower.

This clonotype originated in a man between 18 and 29 years old in good health. Some clones in this sample may be carry-over from other donors' samples. What was sequenced was memory CD4+ T cells from PBMCs. Subset meaning: CD45RA-negative fraction. The rearrangement links TRBV6-5 to TRBJ2-3; a weak D match, TRBD2 (6 bases). For the CDR3, the DNA is TGTGCCAGCAGATCCGGCGGGATAACAGATACGCAGTATTTT. It codes for CASRSGGITDTQYF.